Listed below are T cell receptor beta chains from one sample, sequenced in a study of cytomegalovirus exposure and HLA in healthy donors. Clones were read by immunoSEQ multiplex PCR, and TCRdb kept only the in-frame ones, dropping some. The sample contains some 110,000 clones, less than 70% of which appear only once. Material for sequencing was PBMCs. These receptor sequences come from a woman aged 30 to 39 in good health and CMV-seronegative. The CDR3 runs from the conserved cysteine through the conserved F or W. A D gene is named only where the DNA matches it firmly. Not all rows give a size; the values are once, few, many and, for expanded clones, a class.

TRBD1 TRBJ2-5 TRBV4-2 NA TGTGCCAGCAGCCAAACCACCCGGGACAGGGCGGGAGAGACCCAGTACTTC CASSQTTRDRAGETQYF
NA TRBJ2-3 TRBV19 NA TGTGCCAGTAGTATATACGGAGCAGATACGCAGTATTTT CASSIYGADTQYF
NA TRBJ1-2 TRBV2 few TGTGCCAGCAGTGACAGGGCGGGAAATGGCTACACCTTC CASSDRAGNGYTF
NA TRBJ2-2 TRBV9 NA TGTGCCAGCAGCGTTACAGGTTACACCGGGGAGCTGTTTTTT CASSVTGYTGELFF
TRBD2 TRBJ2-7 TRBV5-1 NA TGCGCCAGCAGCTTGCGACCGAGGGGACGGGGGGGCTACGAGCAGTACTTC CASSLRPRGRGGYEQYF
TRBD1 TRBJ2-7 TRBV2 NA TGTGCCAGCAAATGGGGACAGGGGGCCTCCTACGAGCAGTACTTC CASKWGQGASYEQYF
NA TRBJ1-2 TRBV7-9 few TGTGCCAGCAGCTACCAGGGCGTTAGGTATGGCTACACCTTC CASSYQGVRYGYTF
TRBD1 TRBJ1-2 TRBV6-1 NA TGTGCCCACAGCGAAGGGACAGGGCTCCATGGCTACACCTTC CAHSEGTGLHGYTF
NA TRBJ1-3 TRBV25-1 NA TGTGCCAGCAGTGAAAGTCTAACGGTAGGAAACACCATATATTTT CASSESLTVGNTIYF
NA TRBJ2-5 TRBV5-1 NA TGCGCCAGCAGCCGAGCGGTACAAGAGACCCAGTACTTC CASSRAVQETQYF
NA TRBJ1-1 TRBV5-4 NA TGTGCCAGCAGCTTCCTAACTGAAGCTTTCTTT CASSFLTEAFF
NA TRBJ1-6 TRBV28 NA TGTGCCAGCAGTTTAAGATGGGAGAATTCACCCCTCCACTTT CASSLRWENSPLHF
TRBD2 TRBJ2-2 TRBV6-1 NA TGTGCCAGCAGCTTGGGGGGGGGAACCGGGGAGCTGTTTTTT CASSLGGGTGELFF
NA TRBJ2-1 TRBV27 NA TGTGCCAGCAGTTTAGACTTCTACAATGAGCAGTTCTTC CASSLDFYNEQFF
TRBD1 TRBJ1-1 TRBV28 once TGTGCCAGCAGTGCATCGGACAGGGCGGCTTTCTTT CASSASDRAAFF
TRBD1 TRBJ2-3 TRBV5-4 few TGTGCCAGCAGTAGGGACAGGAGCACAGATACGCAGTATTTT CASSRDRSTDTQYF
TRBD2 TRBJ2-3 TRBV18 NA TGTGCCAGCTCACCCCCCGGGACTAGGGGCACAGATACGCAGTATTTT CASSPPGTRGTDTQYF
TRBD2 TRBJ2-1 TRBV30 NA TGTGCCTGGAGGGGGGGAGGGAGTTTAGGGTCCTACAATGAGCAGTTCTTC CAWRGGGSLGSYNEQFF
NA TRBJ2-7 TRBV7-9 few TGTGCCAGCAGCCTGGACAGCTCCTACGAGCAGTACTTC CASSLDSSYEQYF
NA TRBJ1-1 TRBV29-1 few TGCAGCGTTAAATCAGGGCGGGATACTGAAGCTTTCTTT CSVKSGRDTEAFF
NA TRBJ2-3 TRBV28 NA TGTGCCAGCAGTTCGCGGGCGAGCACAGATACGCAGTATTTT CASSSRASTDTQYF
NA TRBJ2-7 TRBV2 few TGTGCCAGCGCTTTTCAGGCGGGGAGCTACGAGCAGTACTTC CASAFQAGSYEQYF
NA TRBJ2-7 TRBV19 few TGTGCCAGTAGTAAGGACAGAATGAGCGAGCAGTACTTC CASSKDRMSEQYF
NA TRBJ2-5 TRBV10-1 NA TGCGCCAGCAGTGAGCCCCTCATCCAGGAGACCCAGTACTTC CASSEPLIQETQYF
TRBD2 TRBJ2-7 TRBV18 NA TGTGCCAGCTCACCTATTGCTAGCGGCTACTACGAGCAGTACTTC CASSPIASGYYEQYF
NA TRBJ1-2 TRBV9 few TGTGCCAGCAGCGTAGGGCAGGACTATGGCTACACCTTC CASSVGQDYGYTF
NA TRBJ1-3 TRBV5-1 once TGCGCCAGCAGCTTGACCGACAGCCGCTCTGGAAACACCATATATTTT CASSLTDSRSGNTIYF
NA TRBJ1-1 TRBV4-2 NA TGTGCCAGCAGCCAACAACAGACAGGAAACACTGAAGCTTTCTTT CASSQQQTGNTEAFF
NA TRBJ1-2 TRBV4-1 NA TGCGCCAGCAGCCAAGAACCGACAGTCTATGGCTACACCTTC CASSQEPTVYGYTF
NA TRBJ1-4 TRBV2 NA TGTGCCAGCAGGGCAGTCGCAACTAATGAAAAACTGTTTTTT CASRAVATNEKLFF
TRBD1 TRBJ2-7 TRBV28 NA TGTGCCAGCAGAAGACAGGGCGCCCGCTCCTACGAGCAGTACTTC CASRRQGARSYEQYF
TRBD1 TRBJ2-2 TRBV6-5 NA TGTGCCAGCAGACGAGGGGGCTTAGACACCGGGGAGCTGTTTTTT CASRRGGLDTGELFF
TRBD1 TRBJ1-1 TRBV27 NA TGTGCCAGCAGTTTCGACAGGGTGAACACTGAAGCTTTCTTT CASSFDRVNTEAFF
TRBD1 TRBJ2-5 TRBV5-8 few TGTGCCAGCAGCTTGGGTCAGGGGGATGTGAGAGAGACCCAGTACTTC CASSLGQGDVRETQYF